This TCR beta chain came from a study of cytomegalovirus exposure and HLA in healthy donors. Comment on this clone: Its target is unknown.

Study-level results: It was reported that TCR beta sequences correctly inferred the HLA-A and HLA-B alleles for most subjects.

PCR amplification relied on 60 Vbeta primers (plus 13 Jbeta primers). Using immunoSEQ multiplex PCR, the repertoire was profiled, and TCRdb retains in-frame clones only, with some absent. Recorded for this sample: about 140,000 clones. Input material: PBMCs. The clonotype comes from a woman aged 18-29 years in good health and CMV-seronegative.

CDR3 region: CAIQVLQDLHYGYTF. The DNA for the CDR3 is TGTGCCATCCAGGTGCTACAGGACCTGCACTATGGCTACACCTTC. The V gene is TRBV6-5, the J gene TRBJ1-2, with D possibly TRBD1 on 5 matching bases. The CDR3 spans 15 residues. V lost 10 bases to trimming and J lost 3 bases, with 21 bases between them. CDR1 and CDR2 (germline): MNHEY, SVGAGI.